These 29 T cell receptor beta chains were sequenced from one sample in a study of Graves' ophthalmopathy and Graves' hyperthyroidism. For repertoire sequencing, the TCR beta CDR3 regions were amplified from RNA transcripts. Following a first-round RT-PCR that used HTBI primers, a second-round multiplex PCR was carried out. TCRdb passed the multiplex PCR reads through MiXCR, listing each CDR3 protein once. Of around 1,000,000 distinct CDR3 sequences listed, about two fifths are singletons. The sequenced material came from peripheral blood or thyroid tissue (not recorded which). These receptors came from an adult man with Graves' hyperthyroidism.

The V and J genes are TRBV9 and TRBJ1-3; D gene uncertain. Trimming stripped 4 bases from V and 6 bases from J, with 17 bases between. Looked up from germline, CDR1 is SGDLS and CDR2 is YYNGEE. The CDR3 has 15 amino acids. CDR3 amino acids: CASSRDGVVTNTIYF. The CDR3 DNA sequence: TGTGCCAGCAGCCGGGATGGGGTTGTGACAAACACCATATATTTT.

CDR3 coding DNA: TGTGCCAGCAGTTCTGAAATCTACGAGCAGTACTTC. Translated: CASSSEIYEQYF. The rearrangement links TRBV12-3 or TRBV12-4 to TRBJ2-7; no firm D call. The CDR3 is made up of 12 amino acids. V shed 4 bases and J shed 3 bases, with 7 bases lying between them.

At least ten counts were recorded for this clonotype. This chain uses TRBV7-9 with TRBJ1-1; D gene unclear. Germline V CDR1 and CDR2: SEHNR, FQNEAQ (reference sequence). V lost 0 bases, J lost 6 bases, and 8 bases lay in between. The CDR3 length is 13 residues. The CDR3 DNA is TGTGCCAGCAGCTTAGCAGGGTTGGCTGAAGCTTTCTTT. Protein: CASSLAGLAEAFF.

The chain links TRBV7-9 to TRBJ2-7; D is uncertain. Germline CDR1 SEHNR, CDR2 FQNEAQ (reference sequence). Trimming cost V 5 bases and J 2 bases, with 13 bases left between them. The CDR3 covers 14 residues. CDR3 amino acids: CASSHLVGAYEQYF. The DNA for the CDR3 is TGTGCCAGCAGCCACTTGGTTGGGGCCTACGAGCAGTACTTC.

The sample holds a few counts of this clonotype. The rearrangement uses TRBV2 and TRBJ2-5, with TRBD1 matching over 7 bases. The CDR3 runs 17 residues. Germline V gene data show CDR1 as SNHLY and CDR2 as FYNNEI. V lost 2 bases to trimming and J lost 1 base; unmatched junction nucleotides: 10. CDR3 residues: CASSELTDRRLQETQYF. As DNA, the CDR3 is TGTGCCAGCAGTGAACTCACGGACAGGCGACTCCAAGAGACCCAGTACTTC.

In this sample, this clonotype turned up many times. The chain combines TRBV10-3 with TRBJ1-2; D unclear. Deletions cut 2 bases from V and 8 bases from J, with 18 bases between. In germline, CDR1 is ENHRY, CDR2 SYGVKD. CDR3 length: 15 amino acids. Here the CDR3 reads CAISEGTGQLSGYTF. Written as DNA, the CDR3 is TGTGCCATCAGTGAGGGAACCGGCCAACTTTCCGGCTACACCTTC.

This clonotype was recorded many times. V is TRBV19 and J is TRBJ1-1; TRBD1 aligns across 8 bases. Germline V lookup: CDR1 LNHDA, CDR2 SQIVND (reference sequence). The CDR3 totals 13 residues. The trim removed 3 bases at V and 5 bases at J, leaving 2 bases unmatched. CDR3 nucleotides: TGTGCCAGTAGTATCAGGGGGCGGACTGAAGCTTTCTTT. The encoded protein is CASSIRGRTEAFF.

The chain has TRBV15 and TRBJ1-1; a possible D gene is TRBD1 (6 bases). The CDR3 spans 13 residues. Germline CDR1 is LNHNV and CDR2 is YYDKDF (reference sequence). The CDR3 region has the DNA TGTGCTAGAGGCAGGACAGAGAACACTGAAGCTTTCTTT. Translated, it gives CARGRTENTEAFF. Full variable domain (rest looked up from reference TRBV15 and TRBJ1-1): DAMVIQNPRYQVTQFGKPVTLSCSQTLNHNVMYWYQQKSSQAPKLLFHYYDKDFNNEADTPDNFQSRRPNTSFCFLDIRSPGLGDTAMYLCARGRTENTEAFFGQGTRLTVV.

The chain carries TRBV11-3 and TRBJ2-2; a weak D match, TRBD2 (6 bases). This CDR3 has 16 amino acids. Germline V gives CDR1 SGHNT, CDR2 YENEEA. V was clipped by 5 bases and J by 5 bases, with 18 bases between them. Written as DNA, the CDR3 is TGTGCCAGCAGCCCCGGCCAGTCGGGAGTTACCGGGGAGCTGTTTTTT. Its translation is CASSPGQSGVTGELFF.

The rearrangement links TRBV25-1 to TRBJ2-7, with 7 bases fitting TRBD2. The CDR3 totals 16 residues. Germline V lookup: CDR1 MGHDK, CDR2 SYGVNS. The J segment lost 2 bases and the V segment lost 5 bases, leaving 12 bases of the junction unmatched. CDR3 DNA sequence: TGTGCCAGCAGTTACTCTTCGCGGGAGCCTCCCTACGAGCAGTACTTC. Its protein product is CASSYSSREPPYEQYF.

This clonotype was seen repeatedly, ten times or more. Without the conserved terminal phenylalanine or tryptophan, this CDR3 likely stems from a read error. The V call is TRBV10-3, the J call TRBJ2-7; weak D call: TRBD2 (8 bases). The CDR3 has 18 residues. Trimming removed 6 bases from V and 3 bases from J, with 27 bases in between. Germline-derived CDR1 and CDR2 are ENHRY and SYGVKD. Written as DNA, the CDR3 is TGTGCCATCAGCCGACAGGGTTTATTCGTGACTAGCGTCTACGAGCAGTACTCC. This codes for CAISRQGLFVTSVYEQYS.

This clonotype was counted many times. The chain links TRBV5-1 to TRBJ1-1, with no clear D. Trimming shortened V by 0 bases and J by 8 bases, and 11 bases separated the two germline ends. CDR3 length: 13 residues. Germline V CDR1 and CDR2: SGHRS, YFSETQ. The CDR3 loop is CASSLADNLEAFF. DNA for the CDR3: TGCGCCAGCAGCTTGGCCGACAACCTAGAAGCTTTCTTT.

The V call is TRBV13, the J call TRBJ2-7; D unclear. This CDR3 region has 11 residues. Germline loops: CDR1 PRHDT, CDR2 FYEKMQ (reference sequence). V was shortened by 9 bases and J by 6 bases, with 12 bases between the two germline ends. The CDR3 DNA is TGTGCCAGGGGTTATACACGCGAGCAGTACTTC. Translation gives CARGYTREQYF. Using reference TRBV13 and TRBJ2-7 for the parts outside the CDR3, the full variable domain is AAGVIQSPRHLIKEKRETATLKCYPIPRHDTVYWYQQGPGQDPQFLISFYEKMQSDKGSIPDRFSAQQFSDYHSELNMSSLELGDSALYFCARGYTREQYFGPGTRLTVT.

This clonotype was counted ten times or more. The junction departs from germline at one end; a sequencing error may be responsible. The DNA for the CDR3 is TGCGCCAGCAGTGTTAGAGAGAACACTGAAGCTTTCTTT. Translated, it gives CASSVRENTEAFF. This chain joins TRBV19 and TRBJ1-1; D is undetermined. The length of the CDR3 is 13 residues. CDR1 is LNHDA, CDR2 SQIVND, per germline (reference sequence). The full variable domain, its missing parts supplied by reference TRBV19 and TRBJ1-1, is DGGITQSPKYLFRKEGQNVTLSCEQNLNHDAMYWYRQDPGQGLRLIYYSQIVNDFQKGDIAEGYSVSREKKESFPLTVTSAQKNPTAFYLCASSVRENTEAFFGQGTRLTVV.

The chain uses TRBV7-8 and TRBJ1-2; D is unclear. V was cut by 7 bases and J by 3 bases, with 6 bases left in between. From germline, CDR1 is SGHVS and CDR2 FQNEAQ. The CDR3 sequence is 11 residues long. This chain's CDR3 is CASIEDYGYTF. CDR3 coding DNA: TGTGCCAGCATCGAGGACTATGGCTACACCTTC.

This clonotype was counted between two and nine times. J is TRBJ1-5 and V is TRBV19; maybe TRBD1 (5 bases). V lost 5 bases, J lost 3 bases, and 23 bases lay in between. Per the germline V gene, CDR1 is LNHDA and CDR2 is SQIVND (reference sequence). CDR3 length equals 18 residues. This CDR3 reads CASSPIAKTETANQPQHF. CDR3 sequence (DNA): TGTGCCAGTAGTCCTATAGCGAAGACAGAAACCGCCAATCAGCCCCAGCATTTT.

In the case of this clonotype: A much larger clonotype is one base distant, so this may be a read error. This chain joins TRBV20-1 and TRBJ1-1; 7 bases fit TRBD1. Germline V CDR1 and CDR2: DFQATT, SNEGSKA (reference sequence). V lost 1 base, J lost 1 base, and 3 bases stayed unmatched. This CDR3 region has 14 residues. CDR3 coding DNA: TGCAGTGCTAGAGCGGGACAGAAGAACACTGAAGCTTTCTTT. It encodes CSARAGQKNTEAFF.

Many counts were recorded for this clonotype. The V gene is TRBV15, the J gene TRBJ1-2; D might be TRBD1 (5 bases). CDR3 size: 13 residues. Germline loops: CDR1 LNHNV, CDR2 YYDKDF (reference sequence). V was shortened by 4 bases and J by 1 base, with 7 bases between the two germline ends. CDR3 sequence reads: CATSNRINYGYTF. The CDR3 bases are TGTGCCACCAGCAACAGGATTAACTATGGCTACACCTTC.

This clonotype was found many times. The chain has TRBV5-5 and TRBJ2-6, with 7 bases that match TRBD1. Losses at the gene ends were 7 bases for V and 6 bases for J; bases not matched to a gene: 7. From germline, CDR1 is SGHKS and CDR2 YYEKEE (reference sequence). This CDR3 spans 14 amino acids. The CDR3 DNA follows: TGTGCCAGCGGCACAGGGGCAGAGGCCAACGTCCTGACTTTC. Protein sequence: CASGTGAEANVLTF.

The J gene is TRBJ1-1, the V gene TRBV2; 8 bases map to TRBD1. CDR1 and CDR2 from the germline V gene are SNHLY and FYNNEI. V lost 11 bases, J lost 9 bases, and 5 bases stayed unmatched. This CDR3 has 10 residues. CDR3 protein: CARDRGQAFF. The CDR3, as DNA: TGTGCCCGCGACAGGGGCCAAGCTTTCTTT.

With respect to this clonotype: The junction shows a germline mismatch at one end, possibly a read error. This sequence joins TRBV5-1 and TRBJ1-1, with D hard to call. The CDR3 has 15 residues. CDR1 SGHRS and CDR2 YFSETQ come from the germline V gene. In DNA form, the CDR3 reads TGCGCCAGCAGCTTGGCGGGATCACTGAACACTGAAGCTCTCTTT. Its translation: CASSLAGSLNTEALF.

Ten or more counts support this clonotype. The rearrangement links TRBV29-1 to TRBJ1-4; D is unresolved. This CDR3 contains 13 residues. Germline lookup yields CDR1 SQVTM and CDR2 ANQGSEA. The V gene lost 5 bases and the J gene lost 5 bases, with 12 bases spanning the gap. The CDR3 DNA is TGCAGCGTTTATGGGGTCGGGAATGAAAAACTGTTTTTT. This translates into CSVYGVGNEKLFF.

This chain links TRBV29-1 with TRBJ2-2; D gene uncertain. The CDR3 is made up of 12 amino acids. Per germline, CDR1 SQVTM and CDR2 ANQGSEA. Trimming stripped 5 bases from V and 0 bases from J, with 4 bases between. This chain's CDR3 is CSVFSNTGELFF. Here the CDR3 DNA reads TGCAGCGTTTTCTCGAACACCGGGGAGCTGTTTTTT.

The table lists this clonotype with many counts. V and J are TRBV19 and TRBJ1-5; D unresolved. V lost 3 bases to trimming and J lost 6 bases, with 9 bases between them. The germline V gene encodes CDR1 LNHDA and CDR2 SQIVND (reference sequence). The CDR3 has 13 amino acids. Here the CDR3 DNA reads TGTGCCAGTAGTATGGGATTAGGTCAGCCCCAGCATTTT. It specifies CASSMGLGQPQHF.

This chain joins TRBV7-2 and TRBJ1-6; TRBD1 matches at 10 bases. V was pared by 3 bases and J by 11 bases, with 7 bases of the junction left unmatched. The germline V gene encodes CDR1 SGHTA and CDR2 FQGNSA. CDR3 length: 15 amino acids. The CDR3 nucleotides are TGTGCCAGCAGCTTGGTGGGGGGACAGGGGACACCCCTCCACTTT. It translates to CASSLVGGQGTPLHF.

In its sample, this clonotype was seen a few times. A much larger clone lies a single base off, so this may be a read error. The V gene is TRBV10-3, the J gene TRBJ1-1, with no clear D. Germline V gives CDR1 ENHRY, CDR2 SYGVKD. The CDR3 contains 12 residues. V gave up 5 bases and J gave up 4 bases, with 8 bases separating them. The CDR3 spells CAISLSRTEAFF. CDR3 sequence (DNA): TGTGCCATCAGTTTATCGCGCACTGAAGCTTTCTTT.

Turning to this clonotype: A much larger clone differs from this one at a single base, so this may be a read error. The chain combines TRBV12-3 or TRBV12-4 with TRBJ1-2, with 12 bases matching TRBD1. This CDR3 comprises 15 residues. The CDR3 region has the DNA TGTGCCAGCAGTCCCCAGGGACAGGGGGCGACTGGCTGCACCTTC. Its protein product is CASSPQGQGATGCTF.

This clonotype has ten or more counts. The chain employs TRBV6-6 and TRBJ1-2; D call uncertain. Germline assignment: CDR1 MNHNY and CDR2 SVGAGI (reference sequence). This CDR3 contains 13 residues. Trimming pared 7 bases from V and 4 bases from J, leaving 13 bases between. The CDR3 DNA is TGTGCCAGCACGTCCCGGGCCAGCTATGGCTACACCTTC. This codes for CASTSRASYGYTF.

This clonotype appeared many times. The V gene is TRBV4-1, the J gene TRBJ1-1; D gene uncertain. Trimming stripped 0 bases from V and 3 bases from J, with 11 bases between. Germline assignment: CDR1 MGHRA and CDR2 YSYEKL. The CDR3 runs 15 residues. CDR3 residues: CASSQDPQADTEAFF. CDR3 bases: TGCGCCAGCAGCCAAGATCCGCAAGCGGACACTGAAGCTTTCTTT.